Below, 22 T cell receptor beta chains from the same sample are listed, as sequenced in a study of cytomegalovirus exposure and HLA in healthy donors. Amplification used 60 Vbeta primers and 13 Jbeta primers. Libraries were prepared by immunoSEQ multiplex PCR; TCRdb keeps only in-frame clonotypes and omits some of them. The sample consists of about 160,000 clones, 80% to 90% of them appearing once. The material sequenced was PBMCs. These receptor sequences come from a male donor in good health and CMV-seronegative.

The gene calls are TRBV6-5 and TRBJ2-5, with a weak D call TRBD2 (5 bases). The DNA end favors TRBJ2-7, so the J call may be wrong. Germline assignment: CDR1 MNHEY and CDR2 SVGAGI. This CDR3 has 13 residues. CDR3 residues: CASSYGGSYEQYF. The DNA for the CDR3 is TGTGCCAGCAGTTACGGAGGCTCCTACGAGCAGTACTTC.

The rearrangement uses TRBV5-6 and TRBJ2-5; TRBD1 is a possible D gene (6 bases). Looked up from germline, CDR1 is SGHDT and CDR2 is YYEEEE. V gave up 4 bases and J gave up 0 bases, with 16 bases separating them. The CDR3 extends over 16 amino acids. CDR3 sequence (DNA): TGTGCCAGCAGCACCTTACCGGGACACTACCAAGAGACCCAGTACTTC. Translating gives CASSTLPGHYQETQYF.

The V gene is TRBV5-4, the J gene TRBJ1-2; 7 bases are a match to TRBD1. This CDR3 comprises 15 residues. Germline CDR1 reads SGHNT; CDR2 reads YYREEE (reference sequence). V lost 0 bases, J lost 4 bases, and 6 bases stayed unmatched. This chain's CDR3 is CASSLGGGLSYGYTF. CDR3 in DNA: TGTGCCAGCAGCTTGGGAGGGGGCCTCTCCTATGGCTACACCTTC.

The V and J genes are TRBV21-1 and TRBJ2-7; TRBD1 is the table's D call, not checked against the DNA. TRBV21-1 is deemed a pseudogene. The CDR3 consists of 17 residues. As DNA, the CDR3 is TGTGCCAGCAGCAAAGCGCTTTGGGGCAGGGCCCACTACGAGCAGTACTTC. Its translation is CASSKALWGRAHYEQYF.

This clone was observed a few times. The chain combines TRBV4-1 with TRBJ2-7, with 11 bases lining up with TRBD2. With V trimmed by 4 bases and J by 0 bases, 8 bases remained unmatched. This CDR3 has 17 amino acids. CDR1 and CDR2 from the germline V gene are MGHRA and YSYEKL. In DNA, the CDR3 is TGCGCCAGCAGCCGAGGACTAGCGGGCGACCTCTCCTACGAGCAGTACTTC. Translated, it gives CASSRGLAGDLSYEQYF.

The chain has TRBV5-6 and TRBJ1-1; D gene unclear. CDR1 is SGHDT, CDR2 YYEEEE, per germline. V gave up 10 bases and J gave up 6 bases, with 19 bases separating them. The CDR3 totals 13 residues. CDR3 sequence: CAPLGGRGSEAFF. CDR3 DNA sequence: TGTGCCCCCTTGGGAGGGCGCGGGTCTGAAGCTTTCTTT.

CDR3 protein: CASSLQGAREKLFF. The DNA of the CDR3 is TGTGCCAGCAGTTTACAGGGGGCGAGGGAAAAACTGTTTTTT. This rearrangement joins TRBV28 to TRBJ1-4; 8 bases agree with TRBD1. This CDR3 has 14 residues. Germline values: CDR1 MDHEN, CDR2 SYDVKM. The J segment lost 8 bases and the V segment lost 2 bases, leaving 4 bases of the junction unmatched.

The chain combines TRBV5-4 with TRBJ2-5, with 8 bases matching TRBD2. Germline V gene lookup returns CDR1 SGHNT and CDR2 YYREEE (reference sequence). The CDR3 sequence is 16 residues long. Germline trimming cut 1 base from V and 11 bases from J; bases unmatched to any gene: 16. In DNA, the CDR3 is TGTGCCAGCAGCTTGACCAGGGGTCTGGCCGGGGGGGAGCAGTACTTC. Its translation is CASSLTRGLAGGEQYF.

This clone appeared a few times. The chain joins TRBV4-3 to TRBJ1-4, with 7 bases matching TRBD1. Germline V CDR1 and CDR2: LGHNA, YSLEER. V was pared by 0 bases and J by 5 bases, with 3 bases of the junction left unmatched. The CDR3 contains 15 residues. CDR3 sequence reads: CASSQDLRGNEKLFF. The CDR3 bases are TGCGCCAGCAGCCAAGACCTCAGGGGGAATGAAAAACTGTTTTTT.

This chain connects TRBV5-1 to TRBJ2-5; 9 nucleotides match TRBD1. The J call is in doubt because the DNA end fits TRBJ2-7 better. The germline V gene encodes CDR1 SGHRS and CDR2 YFSETQ. This CDR3 has 13 residues. The CDR3 region has the DNA TGCGCCAGCAGTCGGGACAGGGAACACGAGCAGTACTTC. Amino acid sequence: CASSRDREHEQYF.

This chain uses TRBV28 with TRBJ1-5; 11 nucleotides match TRBD1. The V and J ends lost 5 bases and 6 bases, in that order; junction bases with no gene match: 6. Germline-derived CDR1 and CDR2 are MDHEN and SYDVKM. This CDR3 is 15 amino acids long. The CDR3 coding sequence is TGTGCCAGCAGTCCGGACAGGGGGCTTTCTCAGCCCCAGCATTTT. This encodes CASSPDRGLSQPQHF.

About this clone itself: Other DNA sequences of this sample code for an identical CDR3. This chain joins TRBV19 and TRBJ2-5; 7 nucleotides line up with TRBD1. CDR3 length: 14 amino acids. Germline V gene lookup returns CDR1 LNHDA and CDR2 SQIVND (reference sequence). V trimming: 1 base; J trimming: 4 bases; junction bases outside the gene matches: 3. The CDR3 DNA reads TGTGCCAGTAGTATAGTCGCAGGGGGAGAGACCCAGTACTTC. This encodes CASSIVAGGETQYF.

The table lists this clone with a count of one. The chain recombines TRBV19 with TRBJ1-2; D is perhaps TRBD1 (5 bases). Germline V gene sequence: CDR1 LNHDA, CDR2 SQIVND (reference sequence). Deletions cut 6 bases from V and 0 bases from J, with 8 bases between. The CDR3 length is 13 residues. DNA of the CDR3: TGTGCCAGTAGAGAACAGGCTAACTATGGCTACACCTTC. As protein: CASREQANYGYTF.

The rearrangement uses TRBV19 and TRBJ2-2; TRBD1 agrees at 8 bases. Germline V gene sequence: CDR1 LNHDA, CDR2 SQIVND (reference sequence). The CDR3 length is 16 residues. The V gene end was trimmed by 4 bases and the J gene end by 4 bases; junction bases not matched to a gene: 8. The CDR3 region has the DNA TGTGCCAGTAGTAGGACAGGGCGCGCGAGCACCGGGGAGCTGTTTTTT. As protein: CASSRTGRASTGELFF.

The chain carries TRBV6-5 and TRBJ2-7; unclear D gene. V lost 2 bases and J lost 4, with 6 bases in between. The CDR3 loop spans 12 amino acids. CDR1 MNHEY and CDR2 SVGAGI come from the germline V gene. The CDR3 protein is CASSYVVYEQYF. CDR3 DNA sequence: TGTGCCAGCAGTTACGTCGTTTACGAGCAGTACTTC.

The chain uses TRBV28 and TRBJ1-2; weak D call: TRBD1 (5 bases). Trimming pared 10 bases from V and 12 bases from J, leaving 18 bases between. CDR3 length: 11 residues. Germline V lookup: CDR1 MDHEN, CDR2 SYDVKM. The CDR3: CATDGHMGNTF. For the CDR3, the DNA is TGTGCCACCGATGGACATATGGGGAACACCTTC.

V gene TRBV4-2 combines with J gene TRBJ2-5, with 15 bases that match TRBD2. In germline, CDR1 is LGHNA, CDR2 YNFKEQ. The junction had 11 bases not matched to a gene; V was cut back by 0 bases and J by 3 bases. The CDR3 spans 20 residues. CDR3 in DNA: TGTGCCAGCAGCCAAGATACCCGGACTAGCGGGGGGGGATTCAAAGAGACCCAGTACTTC. Translation gives CASSQDTRTSGGGFKETQYF.

The chain combines TRBV11-2 with TRBJ2-7, with TRBD1 identical over 9 bases. The ends lost 1 base at V and 1 base at J; junction bases unmatched: 14. CDR3 size: 19 residues. Germline V CDR1 and CDR2: SGHAT, FQNNGV. The CDR3 loop reads CASSLVAGTGKELSYEQYF. CDR3 DNA sequence: TGTGCCAGCAGCTTAGTTGCCGGGACAGGGAAAGAATTATCCTACGAGCAGTACTTC.

This clone came up a few times. The chain joins TRBV4-2 to TRBJ2-3; a possible D gene is TRBD1 (5 bases). Germline values: CDR1 LGHNA, CDR2 YNFKEQ. The CDR3 consists of 16 residues. Deletions cut 0 bases from V and 2 bases from J, with 12 bases between. Here the CDR3 reads CASSQDWGQDTDTQYF. The CDR3 DNA is TGTGCCAGCAGCCAAGATTGGGGCCAAGACACAGATACGCAGTATTTT.

V usage is TRBV5-1 and J usage is TRBJ2-7; D remains ambiguous. The CDR3 spans 13 residues. V was trimmed by 3 bases and J by 2 bases, leaving 9 bases between them. Germline V CDR1 and CDR2: SGHRS, YFSETQ. The CDR3 nucleotides read TGCGCCAGCAGCTACAGCTTCCCCTACGAGCAGTACTTC. Protein sequence: CASSYSFPYEQYF. The whole variable domain, remainder taken from reference TRBV5-1 and TRBJ2-7, is KAGVTQTPRYLIKTRGQQVTLSCSPISGHRSVSWYQQTPGQGLQFLFEYFSETQRNKGNFPGRFSGRQFSNSRSEMNVSTLELGDSALYLCASSYSFPYEQYFGPGTRLTVT.

The chain joins TRBV7-3 to TRBJ2-7, with D possibly TRBD1 on 5 matching bases. Germline loops: CDR1 SGHTA, CDR2 FQGTGA. Deletions cut 5 bases from V and 6 bases from J, with 14 bases between. This CDR3 region has 13 residues. CDR3 residues: CASSPTQGIEQYF. The DNA of the CDR3 is TGTGCCAGCAGCCCCACTCAGGGTATCGAGCAGTACTTC.

The chain uses TRBV5-1 and TRBJ2-2; 7 bases fit TRBD2. This CDR3 spans 18 amino acids. Germline values: CDR1 SGHRS, CDR2 YFSETQ. After removal of 8 bases from V and 0 bases from J, the junction contained 16 bases not matched to a gene. The CDR3 DNA sequence: TGCGCCAGTCAGCAGTGGCCCAGCGGGGCCTCGAACACCGGGGAGCTGTTTTTT. Encoded protein: CASQQWPSGASNTGELFF.